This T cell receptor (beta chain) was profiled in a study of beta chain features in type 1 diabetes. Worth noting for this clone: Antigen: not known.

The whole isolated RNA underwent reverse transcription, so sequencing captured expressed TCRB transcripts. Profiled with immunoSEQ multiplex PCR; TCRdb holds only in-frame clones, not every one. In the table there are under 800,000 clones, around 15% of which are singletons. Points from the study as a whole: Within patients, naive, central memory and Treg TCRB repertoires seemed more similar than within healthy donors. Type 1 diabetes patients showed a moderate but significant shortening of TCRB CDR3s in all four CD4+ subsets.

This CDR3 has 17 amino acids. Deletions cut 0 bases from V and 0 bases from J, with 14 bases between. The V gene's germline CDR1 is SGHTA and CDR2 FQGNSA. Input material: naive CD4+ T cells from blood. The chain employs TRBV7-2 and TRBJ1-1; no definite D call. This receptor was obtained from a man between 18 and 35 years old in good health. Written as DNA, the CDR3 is TGTGCCAGCAGCTTAGCTCGGTGGACCACCATGAACACTGAAGCTTTCTTT. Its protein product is CASSLARWTTMNTEAFF.